This T cell receptor (beta chain) was sequenced in a study of PD-L1 blockade in urothelial cancer (dated by TCRdb to 2017 to 2019). At the level of the whole study: All patients started therapy around 2014 and received atezolizumab 1,200 mg intravenously every 3 weeks. About 85% of the 29 patients were identified as males with urothelial cancer of bladder origin, and a prior smoking history was reported by 18 of 29 patients. Blood samples were analyzed at 3 weeks after treatment start (second dose) and at 6 weeks after treatment start. Pretreatment tumor samples, along with matched peripheral blood serially collected before and after atezolizumab treatment, were subjected to TCR sequencing. Durable clinical benefit meant progression-free survival longer than 6 months, and TCR features were also tested against progression-free and overall survival. Whole exome sequencing and RNA sequencing of pretreatment tumors were performed alongside TCR sequencing in the same patients. Patients had an ECOG performance status of 0 or 1 and had received between 0 and 3 prior chemotherapy regimens. Several patients achieved durable clinical benefit and about 22 did not. An exploratory multi-omic analysis was conducted of the somatic, immune and clinical correlates of response to PD-L1 blockade with atezolizumab in urothelial cancer. Pretreatment blood TCR-seq was available for 30 or so patients, at least one posttreatment blood collection was obtained for around 25 patients, and tumor TCR-seq was available for around 25 patients. A median of about 150,000 T cells and roughly 80,000 unique TCRs was obtained from blood samples, and a median clonality of roughly 0.08 was observed. What the authors observed across the whole study: Greater expansion of tumor-associated TCR clones in peripheral blood 3 weeks after the start of treatment was observed in patients with durable benefit (n of about 21, p = 0.022). Improved progression-free and overall survival was found to be associated with pretreatment peripheral blood TCR clonality below the median. Because the sample size was small (n of about 31) and many of the analyses were exploratory, the results are meant to be hypothesis-generating.

Synthetic TCR analog templates were spiked into each PCR to estimate absolute template abundance from read counts. The immunoSEQ assay used bias-controlled V and J gene primers to amplify TCRbeta CDR3 regions from genomic DNA. Sequencing of rearranged TCRbeta segments was done at approximately 20X coverage. Concerning the study's data processing: Sequencing errors were corrected by clustering and CDR3s were annotated against IMGT to assign V, D and J genes. Downstream analyses used only productive TCRbeta rearrangements, leaving out any out-of-frame or stop-codon sequences. Clonality was calculated as one minus the Shannon entropy normalized by the log of the number of unique productive sequences. Clones differing between time points or between blood and tumor were identified by Fisher's exact test with Benjamini-Hochberg correction at adjusted p below 0.01. Held by TCRdb, this immuneACCESS table contains in-frame sequences only and omits some clones. Under half of the omission traces to an unresolved V gene where checked; the cause of the rest is unknown. The DNA gave D and trimming, while V, J and clone size come from that table. The sample data list roughly 67,000 clones, and around 87% of these were observed just once. Of the sample, about 15% is held by the ten largest clones.

The meaning of the sample's time point label: pretreatment peripheral blood. The cohort comprised fewer than 35 patients with locally advanced or metastatic urothelial carcinoma treated at Memorial Sloan Kettering on a trial protocol. Peripheral blood mononuclear cells were collected pretreatment and during treatment, with between 1 and 8 total time points per patient. The Qiagen DNeasy Blood extraction kit was used to purify genomic DNA from total PBMCs and tumor samples. PBMCs were collected pretreatment and during treatment and were isolated and stored as previously described. Points on this clone: Its antigen remains undetermined. Per-nucleotide qualities are absent, and no much larger clonotype sits a single base away.

The germline V and J ends show losses of 3 bases and 6 bases respectively, and no gene match explains 6 bases of the junction. The CDR1 and CDR2 encoded by the germline V gene are KGHSH and LQKENI. Its CDR3 holds 16 amino acids, cysteine through phenylalanine. Solely the CDR3 DNA is kept, with 48 bases framed from the first base. This chain joins TRBV18 to TRBJ1-5; 12 of the junction bases match TRBD1. Sequenced here: PBMCs, sampled around atezolizumab (anti-PD-L1) treatment. The sequence derives from a man between 60 and 75 years old with urothelial cancer. Here is the DNA: TGTGCCAGCTCACCCGGGACAGGGGGCGCTGGTCAGCCCCAGCATTTT. Its protein product is CASSPGTGGAGQPQHF.